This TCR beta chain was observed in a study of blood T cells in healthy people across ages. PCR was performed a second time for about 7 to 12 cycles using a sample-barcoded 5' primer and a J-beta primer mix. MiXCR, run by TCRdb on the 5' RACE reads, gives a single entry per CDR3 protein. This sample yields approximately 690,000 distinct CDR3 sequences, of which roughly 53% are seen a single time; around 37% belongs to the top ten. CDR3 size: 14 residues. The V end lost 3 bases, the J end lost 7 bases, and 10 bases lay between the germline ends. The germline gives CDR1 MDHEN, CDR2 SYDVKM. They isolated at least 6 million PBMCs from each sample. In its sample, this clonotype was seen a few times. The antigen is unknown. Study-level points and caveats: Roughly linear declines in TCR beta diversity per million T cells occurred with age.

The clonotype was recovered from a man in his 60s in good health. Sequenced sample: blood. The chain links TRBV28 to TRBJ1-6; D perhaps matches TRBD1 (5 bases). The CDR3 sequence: CASSLRQMNSPLHF. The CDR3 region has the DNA TGTGCCAGCAGTTTGAGACAGATGAATTCACCCCTCCACTTT.